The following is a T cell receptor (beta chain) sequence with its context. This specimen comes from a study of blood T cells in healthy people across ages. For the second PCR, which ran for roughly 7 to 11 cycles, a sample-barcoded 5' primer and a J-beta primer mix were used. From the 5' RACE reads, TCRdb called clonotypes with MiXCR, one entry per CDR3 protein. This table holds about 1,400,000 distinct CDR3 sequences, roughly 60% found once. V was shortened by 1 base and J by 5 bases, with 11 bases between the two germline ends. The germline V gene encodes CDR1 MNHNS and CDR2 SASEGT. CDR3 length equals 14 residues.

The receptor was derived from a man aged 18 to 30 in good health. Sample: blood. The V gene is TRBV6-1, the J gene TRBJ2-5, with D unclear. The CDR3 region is CASSEGPVGETQYF. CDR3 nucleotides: TGTGCCAGCAGTGAAGGGCCAGTGGGGGAGACCCAGTACTTC.